The clone carrying this T cell receptor beta chain was seen repeatedly, ten times or more. Its antigen is as yet unknown. The CDR3 spans 15 residues. Trimming pared 3 bases from V and 3 bases from J, leaving 14 bases between. Germline lookup yields CDR1 SGHRS and CDR2 YFSETQ. The data were obtained in a study of tumor and adjacent non-tumor tissue in lung cancer. Study context: Samples averaged around 4 million productive TCRbeta reads each.

TCRbeta libraries were built with three rounds of nested PCR, modified from ARM-PCR. TCRdb re-analysed the multiplex PCR reads in MiXCR, keeping a single row per CDR3 protein. The table records about 67,000 distinct CDR3 sequences, around three quarters of them present only once. Findings and limits, study-wide: In normal lung, the top 100 clones were significantly more dominant than in tumor.

The template was RNA from unsorted bulk tissue. The normal lung tissue was taken more than 3 cm from the tumor edge. The TCR was taken from a man in his 60s with non-small cell lung cancer. The chain carries TRBV5-1 and TRBJ2-3; D perhaps matches TRBD2 (5 bases). Sequencing used distant non-tumor lung tissue. This chain's CDR3 is CASSSYTPGTDTQYF. CDR3 in DNA: TGCGCCAGCAGCTCTTACACCCCGGGAACAGATACGCAGTATTTT.